The T cell receptor (beta chain) under discussion was sequenced for a study of T-cell reconstitution after alpha-beta-depleted transplantation in children (dated by TCRdb to 2016 to 2018). Background on the whole study: Using TCR repertoire profiling, the study quantitatively followed how T-cell immune reconstitution unfolded in children after TCRalphabeta/CD19-depleted allogeneic hematopoietic cell transplantation.

Including the terminal cysteine and phenylalanine, the CDR3 comprises 13 residues. Only the CDR3 region is kept as DNA, spanning 39 bases read in frame from base 1. The junction carries 8 bases between V and J, which are trimmed by 1 base and 2 bases respectively. For CDR1 and CDR2, the germline V gene (reference sequence) lists DFQATT and SNEGSKA. The label giving this sample's treatment or condition can be read as: allogeneic hematopoietic cell transplantation with graft depleted of TCRalphabeta T cells and CD19 B cells. Transplant recipients were children who received TCRalphabeta/CD19-depleted allogeneic hematopoietic cell grafts. The study at large found these results: The apparently early alphabetaT-cell count recovery about two months after transplant was reportedly dependent on only several hundred rapidly expanded clones derived from non-depleted graft cells. In some patients, the high TCRbeta diversity seen at day 60 was put down to recipient T cells and intrathymic progenitors that had survived conditioning. Hyperexpanded clone frequencies declined over subsequent months; after one year, T-cell counts and TCRbeta diversity were mostly attributed to newly produced T cells.

Library method: PCR. These reads were obtained on an Illumina HiSeq 2500. TCR libraries were prepared with molecular barcoding, using unique molecular identifiers to normalize TCRbeta repertoire quantification. The raw public reads went through TCRdb reprocessing: fastp at Q25, MiXCR clone calling, in-frame beta chains kept. Every entry covers one CDR3 protein and lists the most common genes and DNA from its rows. The sample table shows 250,000 to 400,000 distinct CDR3 sequences, and approximately 20% are seen once. Roughly 9.7% of the sample rests with the top ten. A word on this clonotype: It has no known antigen specificity. The sample holds no much larger clone one base away, and base qualities are not on file.

This clonotype was sampled from a male patient younger than 18 who had a stem cell transplant for acute lymphoblastic leukemia, so the T cells may come from the graft donor. The material sequenced was PBMCs, mostly from graft donor cells, taken 180 days after TCRalphabeta/CD19-depleted stem cell transplant. The rearranged chain carries TRBV20-1 and TRBJ2-5, with a tentative D gene TRBD2 over 5 matching bases. The DNA is TGCAGTGCTAGAGCGCTAGCTCAAGAGACCCAGTACTTC. The resulting protein is CSARALAQETQYF.